This TCR beta chain appears in the sequencing data of a study of blood T cell repertoires in COVID-19 (dated by TCRdb to about 2020). Study-level background: Samples covering the acute and convalescent phases of COVID-19 were provided by collaborators in the United States, Italy and Spain. Nearly every sample came with metadata listing a de-identified subject ID, COVID-19 status, age in years and sex. The material from the prospective study consisted of cDNA or gDNA derived from T cells, B-cell-depleted T cells, or PBMCs. The samples were drawn from two sources: the first 160 participants of the ongoing ImmuneRACE study, and 1,254 subjects contributed by 6 global collaborators. The repertoires were made available in a free public database intended to serve as a resource for research on the immune response to SARS-CoV-2. HLA class I and class II types, where available, came from metadata supplied by the sample provider rather than from assay-based typing. The dataset comprised deeply sampled blood TCRbeta repertoires from subjects exposed to, actively infected with, or recovered from COVID-19.

This clone showed up just once. Its binding antigen is unknown. No much larger clonotype is one base removed from it; base qualities were not supplied. Each collaborating institution followed its own protocols to collect whole blood in K2EDTA tubes. Collaborator samples were shipped for TCRbeta analysis as frozen whole blood, isolated PBMCs, or DNA extracted from either sample type. The immunoSEQ Assay, a bias-controlled multiplex PCR, was used to amplify TCRbeta CDR3 regions from genomic DNA. Per the authors' processing: The number of nucleated cells in each sample was estimated by amplification of reference gene primers within the assay. To quantify the absolute abundance of each unique TCRbeta CDR3 rearrangement, sequence reads were collapsed and filtered. Productive Simpson clonality was computed per sample as the square root of Simpson's diversity index over productive rearrangements. Imported from immuneACCESS, the table was reduced by TCRdb to in-frame sequences with V and J called. These copies leave out some clones; in studies compared against another copy, an unresolved V gene accounts for under half, and the cause of the remainder is not known. The D gene and trimming were derived from the DNA, and the V and J assignments and clone size from that table. The table for this sample lists 25,000 to 35,000 clones; around 83% of them were counted only once. The biggest ten clones account for about 14% of the sample.

V loses 0 bases, J loses 5 bases, and the germline ends lie 16 bases apart. Via the germline V gene, CDR1 is LGHNA and CDR2 YSLEER. The CDR3 sequence holds 17 residues, the cysteine and phenylalanine included. Left in the record is the CDR3 DNA by itself, 51 bases read in frame from the first base. Broad study findings and their caveats: Clinical and demographic metadata were provided uncurated, with the amount varying by source and participant.

The sequenced sample was peripheral blood. This clonotype originated in a human donor in a cohort sampled during active COVID-19. The chain was built from TRBV4-3 and TRBJ2-2; possibly the D gene is TRBD1, per 5 matching bases. CDR3 reads: CASSQEGQGWGTGELFF. The DNA reads as follows: TGCGCCAGCAGCCAAGAAGGCCAGGGCTGGGGTACCGGGGAGCTGTTTTTT.